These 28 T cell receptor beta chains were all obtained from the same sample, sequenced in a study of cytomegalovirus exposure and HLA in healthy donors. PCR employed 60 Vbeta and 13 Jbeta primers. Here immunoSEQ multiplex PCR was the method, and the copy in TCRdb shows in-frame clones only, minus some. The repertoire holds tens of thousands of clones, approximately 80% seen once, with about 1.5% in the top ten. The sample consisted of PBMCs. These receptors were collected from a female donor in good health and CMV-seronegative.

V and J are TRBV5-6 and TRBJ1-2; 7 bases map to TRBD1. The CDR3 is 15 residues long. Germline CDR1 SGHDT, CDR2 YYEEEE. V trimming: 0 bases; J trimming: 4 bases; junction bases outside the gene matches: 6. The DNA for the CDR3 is TGTGCCAGCAGCTTGGCAGGGGGAGGCCTCTATGGCTACACCTTC. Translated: CASSLAGGGLYGYTF.

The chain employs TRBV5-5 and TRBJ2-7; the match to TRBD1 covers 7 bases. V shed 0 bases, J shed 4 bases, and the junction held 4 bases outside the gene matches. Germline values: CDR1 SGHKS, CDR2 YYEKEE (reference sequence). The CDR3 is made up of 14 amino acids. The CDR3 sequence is CASSLAGGLYEQYF. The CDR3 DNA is TGTGCCAGCAGCTTGGCAGGGGGTCTTTACGAGCAGTACTTC.

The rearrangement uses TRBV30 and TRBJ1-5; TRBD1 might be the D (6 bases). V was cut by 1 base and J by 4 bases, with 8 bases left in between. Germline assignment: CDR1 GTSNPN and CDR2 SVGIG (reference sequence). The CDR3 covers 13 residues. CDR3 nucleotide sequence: TGTGCCTGGAGTGGTGACAGGAATCAGCCCCAGCATTTT. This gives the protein CAWSGDRNQPQHF.

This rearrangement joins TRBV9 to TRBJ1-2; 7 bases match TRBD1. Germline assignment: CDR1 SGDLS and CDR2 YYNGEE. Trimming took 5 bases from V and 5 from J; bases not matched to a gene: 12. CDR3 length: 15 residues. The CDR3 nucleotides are TGTGCCAGCAGTCTTCTGGGACAGACGTATTATGGCTACACCTTC. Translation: CASSLLGQTYYGYTF.

CDR3 in DNA: TGCAGCGTGGACAGACCGGAGAGATATGGCTACACCTTC. Translated, it gives CSVDRPERYGYTF. The rearrangement links TRBV29-1 to TRBJ1-2, with D tentatively TRBD1 (6 bases). CDR1 SQVTM and CDR2 ANQGSEA come from the germline V gene. This CDR3 is 13 amino acids long. V shed 6 bases and J shed 5 bases, with 16 bases lying between them. The whole variable domain, filled in from reference TRBV29-1 and TRBJ1-2, reads SAVISQKPSRDICQRGTSLTIQCQVDSQVTMMFWYRQQPGQSLTLIATANQGSEATYESGFVIDKFPISRPNLTFSTLTVSNMSPEDSSIYLCSVDRPERYGYTFGSGTRLTVV.

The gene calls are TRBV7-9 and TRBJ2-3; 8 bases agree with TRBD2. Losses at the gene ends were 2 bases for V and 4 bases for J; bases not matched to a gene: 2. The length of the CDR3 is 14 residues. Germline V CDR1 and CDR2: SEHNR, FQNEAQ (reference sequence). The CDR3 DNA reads TGTGCCAGCAGCTTACAGCGGGGGCCAGATACGCAGTATTTT. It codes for CASSLQRGPDTQYF.

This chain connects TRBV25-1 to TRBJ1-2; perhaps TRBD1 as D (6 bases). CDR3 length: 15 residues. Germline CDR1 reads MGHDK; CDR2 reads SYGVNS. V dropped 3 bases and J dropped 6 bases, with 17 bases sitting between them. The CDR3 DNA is TGTGCCAGCAGTGACCCCGGACAGCTGAATCATGGCTACACCTTC. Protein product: CASSDPGQLNHGYTF.

CDR3 loop: CASSQVLTGAEGNTIYF. The CDR3 nucleotides are TGTGCCAGCAGCCAAGTCCTGACAGGGGCTGAAGGAAACACCATATATTTT. V and J are TRBV4-2 and TRBJ1-3; 8 bases map to TRBD1. The trim removed 1 base at V and 4 bases at J, leaving 9 bases unmatched. The V gene's germline CDR1 is LGHNA and CDR2 YNFKEQ. This CDR3 spans 17 amino acids.

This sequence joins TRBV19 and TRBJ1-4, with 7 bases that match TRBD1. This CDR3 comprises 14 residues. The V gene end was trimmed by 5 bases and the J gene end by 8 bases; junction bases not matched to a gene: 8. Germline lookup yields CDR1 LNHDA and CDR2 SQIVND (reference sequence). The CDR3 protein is CASSPRQGGEKLFF. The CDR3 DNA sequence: TGTGCCAGTAGTCCCCGACAGGGAGGAGAAAAACTGTTTTTT.

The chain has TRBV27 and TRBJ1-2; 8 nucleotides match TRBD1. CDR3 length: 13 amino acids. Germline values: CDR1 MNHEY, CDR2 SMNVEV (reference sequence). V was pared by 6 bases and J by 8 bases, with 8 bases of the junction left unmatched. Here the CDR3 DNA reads TGTGCCAGCAGGCTACGGACAGGGAACGGCTACACCTTC. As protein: CASRLRTGNGYTF.

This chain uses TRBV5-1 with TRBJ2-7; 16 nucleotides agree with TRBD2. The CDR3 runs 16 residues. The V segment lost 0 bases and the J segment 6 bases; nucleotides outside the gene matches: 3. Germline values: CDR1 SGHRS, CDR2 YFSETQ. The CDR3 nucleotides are TGCGCCAGCAGCTTGGAGGGACTAGCGGGGGGGCGCGAGCAGTACTTC. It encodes CASSLEGLAGGREQYF.

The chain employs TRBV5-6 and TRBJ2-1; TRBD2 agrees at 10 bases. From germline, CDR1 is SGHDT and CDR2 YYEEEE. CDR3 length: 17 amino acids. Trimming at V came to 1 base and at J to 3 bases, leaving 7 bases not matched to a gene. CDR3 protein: CASSLRILAGDYNEQFF. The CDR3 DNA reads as TGTGCCAGCAGCTTGAGGATCCTAGCGGGGGACTACAATGAGCAGTTCTTC.

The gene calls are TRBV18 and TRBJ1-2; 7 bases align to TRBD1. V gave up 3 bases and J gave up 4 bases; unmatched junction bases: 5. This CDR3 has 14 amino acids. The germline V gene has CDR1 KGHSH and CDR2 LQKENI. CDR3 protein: CASSPGTASYGYTF. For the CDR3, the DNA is TGTGCCAGCTCACCCGGGACAGCATCCTATGGCTACACCTTC.

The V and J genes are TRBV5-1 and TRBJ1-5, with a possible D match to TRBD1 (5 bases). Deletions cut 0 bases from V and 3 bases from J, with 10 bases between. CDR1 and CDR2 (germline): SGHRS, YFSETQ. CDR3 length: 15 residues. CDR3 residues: CASSLEAGNNQPQHF. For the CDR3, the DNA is TGCGCCAGCAGCTTGGAGGCAGGGAACAATCAGCCCCAGCATTTT.

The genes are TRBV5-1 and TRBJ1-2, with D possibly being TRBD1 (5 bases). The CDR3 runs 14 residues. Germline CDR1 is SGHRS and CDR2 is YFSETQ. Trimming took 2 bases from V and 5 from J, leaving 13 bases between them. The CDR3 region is CASSLGPGEYGYTF. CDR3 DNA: TGCGCCAGCAGCTTAGGTCCGGGGGAGTATGGCTACACCTTC.

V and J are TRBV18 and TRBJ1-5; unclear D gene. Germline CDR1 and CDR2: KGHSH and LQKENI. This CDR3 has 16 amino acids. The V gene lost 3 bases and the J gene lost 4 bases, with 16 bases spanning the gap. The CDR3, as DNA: TGTGCCAGCTCACCCGATGAGGAACGGATTAATCAGCCCCAGCATTTT. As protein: CASSPDEERINQPQHF.

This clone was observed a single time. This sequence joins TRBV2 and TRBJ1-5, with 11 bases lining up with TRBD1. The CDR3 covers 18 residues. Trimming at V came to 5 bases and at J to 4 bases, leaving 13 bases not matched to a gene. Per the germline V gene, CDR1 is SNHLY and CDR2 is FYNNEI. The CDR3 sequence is CASSPYGTGGFWNQPQHF. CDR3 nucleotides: TGTGCCAGCAGTCCTTACGGGACAGGGGGTTTTTGGAATCAGCCCCAGCATTTT.

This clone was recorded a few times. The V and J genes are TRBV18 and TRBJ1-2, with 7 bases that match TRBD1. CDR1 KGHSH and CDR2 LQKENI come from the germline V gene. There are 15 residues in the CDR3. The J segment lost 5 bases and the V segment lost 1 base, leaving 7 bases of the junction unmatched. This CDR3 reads CASSPHGQASYGYTF. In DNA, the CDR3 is TGTGCCAGCTCACCACACGGACAGGCCTCGTATGGCTACACCTTC.

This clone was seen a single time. The chain's CDR3 is CASSVLPGQPQHF. For the CDR3, the DNA is TGTGCCAGCAGTGTCCTCCCGGGTCAGCCCCAGCATTTT. The chain couples TRBV6-4 to TRBJ1-5; D remains ambiguous. Germline V gene data show CDR1 as MRHNA and CDR2 as SNTAGT. The CDR3 loop spans 13 amino acids. Trimming took 4 bases from V and 6 from J, leaving 10 bases between them.

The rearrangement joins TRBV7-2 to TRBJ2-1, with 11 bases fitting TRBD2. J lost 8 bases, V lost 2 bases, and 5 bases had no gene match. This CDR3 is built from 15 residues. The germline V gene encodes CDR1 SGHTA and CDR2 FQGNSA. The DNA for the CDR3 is TGTGCCAGCAGCTTAAGGCTAGCGGGGGGTGATGAGCAGTTCTTC. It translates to CASSLRLAGGDEQFF.

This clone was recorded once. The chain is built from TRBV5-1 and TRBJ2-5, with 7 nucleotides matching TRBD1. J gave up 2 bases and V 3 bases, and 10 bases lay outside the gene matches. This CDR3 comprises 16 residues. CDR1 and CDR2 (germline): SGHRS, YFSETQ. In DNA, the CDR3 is TGCGCCAGCAGCTCCTCGGGACAGAGACGGCAAGAGACCCAGTACTTC. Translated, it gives CASSSSGQRRQETQYF.

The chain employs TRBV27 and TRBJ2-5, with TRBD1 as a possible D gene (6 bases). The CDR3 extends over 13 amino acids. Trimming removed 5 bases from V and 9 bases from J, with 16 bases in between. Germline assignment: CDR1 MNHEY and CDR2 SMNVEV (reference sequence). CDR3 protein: CASSPSGPGAQYF. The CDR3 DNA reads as TGTGCCAGCAGTCCGTCCGGCCCAGGGGCCCAGTACTTC.

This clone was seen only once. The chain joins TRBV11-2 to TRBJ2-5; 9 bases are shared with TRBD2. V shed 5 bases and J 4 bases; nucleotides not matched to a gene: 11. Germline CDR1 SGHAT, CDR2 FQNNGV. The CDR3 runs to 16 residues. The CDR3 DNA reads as TGTGCCAGCAGCCCCGGTGGGCGGGGGGGCGGAGAGACCCAGTACTTC. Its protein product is CASSPGGRGGGETQYF.

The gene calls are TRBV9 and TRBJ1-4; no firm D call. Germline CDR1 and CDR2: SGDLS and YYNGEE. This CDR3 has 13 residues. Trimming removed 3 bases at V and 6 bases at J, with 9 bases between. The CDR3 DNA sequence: TGTGCCAGCAGCGGGACTCAAGATGAAAAACTGTTTTTT. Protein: CASSGTQDEKLFF.

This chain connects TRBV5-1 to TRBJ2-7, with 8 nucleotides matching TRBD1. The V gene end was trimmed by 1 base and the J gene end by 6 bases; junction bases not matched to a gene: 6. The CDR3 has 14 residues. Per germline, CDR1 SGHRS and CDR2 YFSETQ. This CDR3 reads CASSLRDRGREQYF. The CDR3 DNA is TGCGCCAGCAGCTTGCGAGACAGGGGACGCGAGCAGTACTTC.

As DNA, the CDR3 is TGTGCCAGCAGCTTGGATAAGCCAGATACGCAGTATTTT. It codes for CASSLDKPDTQYF. The chain employs TRBV5-4 and TRBJ2-3; D ambiguous. The germline V gene has CDR1 SGHNT and CDR2 YYREEE (reference sequence). V was clipped by 0 bases and J by 4 bases, with 6 bases between them. The CDR3 is 13 residues long.

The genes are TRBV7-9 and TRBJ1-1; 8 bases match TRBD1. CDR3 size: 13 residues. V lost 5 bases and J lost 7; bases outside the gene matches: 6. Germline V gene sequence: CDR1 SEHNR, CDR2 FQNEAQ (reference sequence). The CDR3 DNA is TGTGCCAGCAGCCCTGGACAGGGCGGTGAAGCTTTCTTT. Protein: CASSPGQGGEAFF. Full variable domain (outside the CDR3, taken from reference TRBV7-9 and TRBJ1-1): DTGVSQNPRHKITKRGQNVTFRCDPISEHNRLYWYRQTLGQGPEFLTYFQNEAQLEKSRLLSDRFSAERPKGSFSTLEIQRTEQGDSAMYLCASSPGQGGEAFFGQGTRLTVV.

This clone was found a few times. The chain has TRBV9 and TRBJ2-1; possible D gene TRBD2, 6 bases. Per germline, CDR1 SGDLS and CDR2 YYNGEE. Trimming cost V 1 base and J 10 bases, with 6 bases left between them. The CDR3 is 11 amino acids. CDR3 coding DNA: TGTGCCAGCAGCGTACGGGAGGAGCAGTTCTTC. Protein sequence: CASSVREEQFF. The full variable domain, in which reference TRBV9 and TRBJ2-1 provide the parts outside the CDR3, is DSGVTQTPKHLITATGQRVTLRCSPRSGDLSVYWYQQSLDQGLQFLIQYYNGEERAKGNILERFSAQQFPDLHSELNLSSLELGDSALYFCASSVREEQFFGPGTRLTVL.